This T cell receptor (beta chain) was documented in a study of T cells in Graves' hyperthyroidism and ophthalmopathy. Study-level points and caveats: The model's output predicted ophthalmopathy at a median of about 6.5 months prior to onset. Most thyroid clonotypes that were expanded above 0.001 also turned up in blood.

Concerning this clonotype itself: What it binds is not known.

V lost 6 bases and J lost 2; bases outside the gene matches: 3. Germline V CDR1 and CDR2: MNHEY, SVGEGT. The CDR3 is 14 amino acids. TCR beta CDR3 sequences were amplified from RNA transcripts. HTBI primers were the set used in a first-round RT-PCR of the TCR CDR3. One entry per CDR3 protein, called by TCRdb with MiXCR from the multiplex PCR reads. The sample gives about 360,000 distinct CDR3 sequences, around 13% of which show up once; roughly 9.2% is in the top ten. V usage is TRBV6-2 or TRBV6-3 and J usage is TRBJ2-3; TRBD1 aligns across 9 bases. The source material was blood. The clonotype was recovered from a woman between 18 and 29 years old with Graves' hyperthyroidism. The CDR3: CASSRDRVTDTQYF. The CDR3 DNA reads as TGTGCCAGCAGCCGGGACAGGGTCACAGATACGCAGTATTTT.